This T cell receptor beta chain was sequenced during a study of monozygotic twins with cystic fibrosis. Study findings and constraints: In this small cohort, shared CDR3 numbers showed no association with age, concordance or disease severity. Co-twins had the most similar V usage for 13 of 16 pairs, J for 8. Monozygotic CF twin pairs shared significantly more nucleotide-identical clonotypes than unrelated CF individuals did.

About this clone: What it binds is unknown.

Libraries were prepared by immunoSEQ multiplex PCR; TCRdb keeps only in-frame clonotypes and omits some of them. Of about 32,000 clones listed, roughly 90% were seen once; the top ten hold roughly 1%. The V segment lost 6 bases and the J segment 5 bases; nucleotides outside the gene matches: 10. Germline V gene sequence: CDR1 MNHEY, CDR2 SMNVEV (reference sequence). The CDR3 runs to 15 residues. The TCR comes from a girl aged 2 to 9 with cystic fibrosis. The sequenced sample was blood. The chain employs TRBV27 and TRBJ2-7; TRBD1 matches 10 bases. CDR3 bases: TGTGCCAGCAGCCTACCCGGGACAGGGGATGACGAGCAGTACTTC. Its translation is CASSLPGTGDDEQYF.